One and the same sample provided the 7 T cell receptor beta chains below, sequenced in a study of cytomegalovirus exposure and HLA in healthy donors. The PCR employed 60 Vbeta primers together with 13 Jbeta primers. Repertoires were generated with immunoSEQ multiplex PCR, while TCRdb's copy carries only in-frame clones and drops some. Found here are about 200,000 clones, over 75% of them singletons; the top ten hold roughly 3%. Sequencing was performed on PBMCs. These receptors all stem from a woman in her thirties in good health and CMV-seronegative.

This clone was seen a single time. This chain joins TRBV4-1 and TRBJ1-2; D remains ambiguous. The length of the CDR3 is 15 residues. The germline V and J ends were trimmed by 0 bases and 7 bases, with 15 bases remaining between them. Per the germline V gene, CDR1 is MGHRA and CDR2 is YSYEKL. The CDR3 DNA reads as TGCGCCAGCAGCCAAGATCCAACGGTCCTCTGTGGCTACACCTTC. This sequence encodes CASSQDPTVLCGYTF.

This clone was detected once. V is TRBV27 and J is TRBJ2-7, with 7 bases fitting TRBD1. CDR1 is MNHEY and CDR2 is SMNVEV in the germline V gene (reference sequence). The CDR3 spans 11 residues. V shed 3 bases and J 11 bases; nucleotides not matched to a gene: 4. The CDR3 loop is CASSFGTEKYF. CDR3 nucleotides: TGTGCCAGCAGTTTTGGGACAGAGAAGTACTTC.

The V and J genes are TRBV6-6 and TRBJ1-1, with a weak D call TRBD1 (6 bases). This CDR3 is built from 15 residues. Germline lookup yields CDR1 MNHNY and CDR2 SVGAGI (reference sequence). V gave up 0 bases and J gave up 2 bases, with 10 bases separating them. The CDR3 coding sequence is TGTGCCAGCAGTTACTCGCGACAGGCAAACACTGAAGCTTTCTTT. It encodes CASSYSRQANTEAFF.

The DNA for the CDR3 is TGTGCCAGCAGCTTAGGGACTTACAATGAGCAGTTCTTC. Its translation is CASSLGTYNEQFF. The V and J genes are TRBV7-7 and TRBJ2-1, with D possibly matching TRBD2 (5 bases). Trimming cost V 1 base and J 4 bases, with 5 bases left between them. Germline CDR1 reads SSHAT; CDR2 reads FNYEAQ (reference sequence). The CDR3 totals 13 residues.

The rearrangement links TRBV29-1 to TRBJ2-7; 9 bases fit TRBD1. This CDR3 contains 14 residues. From germline, CDR1 is SQVTM and CDR2 ANQGSEA. Unmatched junction bases numbered 10, after V lost 7 bases and J lost 3 bases. The CDR3, as DNA: TGCAGCGGATCAACCGGGACAGGGCACTACGAGCAGTACTTC. It is translated as CSGSTGTGHYEQYF.

The sample holds a few counts of this clone. The chain combines TRBV2 with TRBJ2-1; TRBD2 matches 8 bases. Germline V gene data show CDR1 as SNHLY and CDR2 as FYNNEI. Trimming cost V 1 base and J 7 bases; bases outside gene matches: 6. The CDR3 runs to 15 residues. CDR3 protein: CASSEERGSLNEQFF. As DNA, the CDR3 is TGTGCCAGCAGTGAAGAGCGGGGGTCCTTGAATGAGCAGTTCTTC. Variable domain in full (rest from reference TRBV2 and TRBJ2-1): EPEVTQTPSHQVTQMGQEVILRCVPISNHLYFYWYRQILGQKVEFLVSFYNNEISEKSEIFDDQFSVERPDGSNFTLKIRSTKLEDSAMYFCASSEERGSLNEQFFGPGTRLTVL.

J is TRBJ2-7 and V is TRBV6-5; 11 bases line up with TRBD2. CDR1 is MNHEY, CDR2 SVGAGI, per germline. The length of the CDR3 is 15 residues. The J segment lost 3 bases and the V segment lost 4 bases, leaving 5 bases of the junction unmatched. CDR3 in amino acids: CASSSGLAVGYEQYF. The CDR3 nucleotides read TGTGCCAGCAGTTCGGGACTAGCGGTAGGCTACGAGCAGTACTTC.